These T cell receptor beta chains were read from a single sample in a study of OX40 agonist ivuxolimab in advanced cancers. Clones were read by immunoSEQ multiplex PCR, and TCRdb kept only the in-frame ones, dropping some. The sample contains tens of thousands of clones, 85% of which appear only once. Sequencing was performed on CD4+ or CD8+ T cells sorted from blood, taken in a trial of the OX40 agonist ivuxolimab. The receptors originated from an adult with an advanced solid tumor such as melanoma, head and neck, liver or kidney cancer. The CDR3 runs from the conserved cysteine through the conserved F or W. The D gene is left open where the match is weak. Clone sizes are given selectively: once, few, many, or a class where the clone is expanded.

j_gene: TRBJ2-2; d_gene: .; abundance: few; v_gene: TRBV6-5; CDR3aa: CASSLTGELFF; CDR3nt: TGTGCCAGCAGTCTTACTGGGGAGCTGTTTTTT
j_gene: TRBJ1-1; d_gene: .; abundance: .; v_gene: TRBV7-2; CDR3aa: CASSLLARASTEAFF; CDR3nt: TGTGCCAGCAGCTTATTGGCCAGGGCGTCGACTGAAGCTTTCTTT
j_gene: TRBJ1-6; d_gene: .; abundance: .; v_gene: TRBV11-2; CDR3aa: CASSLDGGSPLHF; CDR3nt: TGTGCCAGCAGCTTAGATGGGGGGTCGCCCCTCCACTTT
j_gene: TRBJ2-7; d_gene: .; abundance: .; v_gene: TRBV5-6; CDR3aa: CASSFGKPYEQYF; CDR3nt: TGTGCCAGCAGCTTCGGCAAACCCTACGAGCAGTACTTC
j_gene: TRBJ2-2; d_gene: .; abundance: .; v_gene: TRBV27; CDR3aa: CASSLGVPGELFF; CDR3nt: TGTGCCAGCAGTCTTGGAGTTCCCGGGGAGCTGTTTTTT
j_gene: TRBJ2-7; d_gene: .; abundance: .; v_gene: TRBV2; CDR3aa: CASLRNEQYF; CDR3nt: TGTGCCAGCCTGAGGAACGAGCAGTACTTC
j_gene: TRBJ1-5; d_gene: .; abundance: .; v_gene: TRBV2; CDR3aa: CASSDSTSVNQPQHF; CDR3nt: TGTGCCAGCAGTGATTCGACGTCAGTAAATCAGCCCCAGCATTTT
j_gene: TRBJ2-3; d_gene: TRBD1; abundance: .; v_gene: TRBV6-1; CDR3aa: CASSADRGVYTDTQYF; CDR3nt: TGTGCCAGCAGTGCGGACAGGGGGGTCTACACAGATACGCAGTATTTT
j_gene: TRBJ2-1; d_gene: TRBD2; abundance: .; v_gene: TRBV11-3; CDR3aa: CASSSSGAAYNEQFF; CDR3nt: TGTGCCAGCAGCTCTAGCGGGGCCGCCTACAATGAGCAGTTCTTC
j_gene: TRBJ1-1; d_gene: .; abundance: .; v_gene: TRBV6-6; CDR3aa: CASSQTVNTEAFF; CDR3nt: TGTGCCAGCAGTCAGACGGTGAACACTGAAGCTTTCTTT
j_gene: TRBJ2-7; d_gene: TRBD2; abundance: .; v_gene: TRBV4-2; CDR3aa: CASSQVGLAAYEQYF; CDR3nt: TGTGCCAGCAGCCAAGTGGGACTAGCAGCCTACGAGCAGTACTTC
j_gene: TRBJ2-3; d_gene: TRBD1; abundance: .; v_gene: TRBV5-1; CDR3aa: CASSLTGGDTQYF; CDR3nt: TGCGCCAGCAGCCTGACAGGGGGCGATACGCAGTATTTT
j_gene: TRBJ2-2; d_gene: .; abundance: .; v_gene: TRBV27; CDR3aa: CASSLASPSGELFF; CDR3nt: TGTGCCAGCAGTTTAGCCTCGCCTTCCGGGGAGCTGTTTTTT
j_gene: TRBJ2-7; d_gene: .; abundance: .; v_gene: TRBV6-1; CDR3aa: CASSEGVTYEQYF; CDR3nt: TGTGCCAGCAGTGAGGGGGTCACCTACGAGCAGTACTTC
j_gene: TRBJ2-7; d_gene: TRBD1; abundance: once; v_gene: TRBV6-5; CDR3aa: CASSPPRDRGHEQYF; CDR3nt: TGTGCCAGCAGCCCCCCCCGGGACAGGGGCCACGAGCAGTACTTC
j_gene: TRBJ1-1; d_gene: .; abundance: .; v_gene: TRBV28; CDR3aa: CASSTQRGKAFF; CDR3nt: TGTGCCAGCAGTACCCAGAGAGGGAAAGCTTTCTTT
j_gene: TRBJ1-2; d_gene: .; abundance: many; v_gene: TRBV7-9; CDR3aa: CASSLGGWTAITKGYGYTF; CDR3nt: TGTGCCAGCAGCTTAGGGGGATGGACAGCGATTACCAAGGGCTATGGCTACACCTTC
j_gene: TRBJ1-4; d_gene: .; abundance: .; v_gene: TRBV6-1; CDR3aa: CASSERVPGEKLFF; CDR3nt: TGTGCCAGCAGTGAAAGGGTACCCGGTGAAAAACTGTTTTTT
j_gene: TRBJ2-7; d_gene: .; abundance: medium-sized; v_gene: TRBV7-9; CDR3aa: CASSLIGAGDNEQYF; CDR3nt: TGTGCCAGCAGCTTAATCGGTGCGGGGGACAACGAGCAGTACTTC
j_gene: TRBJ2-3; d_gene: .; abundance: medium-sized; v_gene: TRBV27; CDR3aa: CASSLGSANTDTQYF; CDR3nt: TGTGCCAGCAGTTTAGGCAGTGCCAACACAGATACGCAGTATTTT
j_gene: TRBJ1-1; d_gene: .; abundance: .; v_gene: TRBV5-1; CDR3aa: CASSLDLNTEAFF; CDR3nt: TGCGCCAGCAGCTTGGACCTGAACACTGAAGCTTTCTTT
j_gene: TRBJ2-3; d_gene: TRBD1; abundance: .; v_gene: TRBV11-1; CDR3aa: CASSLGGTGITDTQYF; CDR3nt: TGTGCCAGCAGCTTGGGGGGGACAGGGATCACAGATACGCAGTATTTT
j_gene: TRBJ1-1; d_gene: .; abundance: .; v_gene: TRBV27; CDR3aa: CASSPPGGYNTEAFF; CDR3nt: TGTGCCAGCAGTCCCCCCGGAGGATATAACACTGAAGCTTTCTTT
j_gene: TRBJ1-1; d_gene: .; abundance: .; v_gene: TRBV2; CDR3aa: CASRTVTEAFF; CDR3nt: TGTGCCAGCAGGACAGTCACTGAAGCTTTCTTT
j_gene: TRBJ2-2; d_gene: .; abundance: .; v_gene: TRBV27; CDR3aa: CASSLSLSGELFF; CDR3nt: TGTGCCAGCAGTCTCTCTCTTAGCGGGGAGCTGTTTTTT
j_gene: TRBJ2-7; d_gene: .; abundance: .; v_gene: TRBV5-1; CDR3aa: CASRLSVGYYEQYF; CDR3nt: TGCGCCAGCAGACTTTCGGTGGGGTACTACGAGCAGTACTTC
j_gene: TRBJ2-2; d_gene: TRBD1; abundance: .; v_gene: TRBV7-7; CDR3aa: CASSSRGPGGDGELFF; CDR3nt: TGTGCCAGCAGCTCTCGGGGGCCAGGGGGCGATGGGGAGCTGTTTTTT